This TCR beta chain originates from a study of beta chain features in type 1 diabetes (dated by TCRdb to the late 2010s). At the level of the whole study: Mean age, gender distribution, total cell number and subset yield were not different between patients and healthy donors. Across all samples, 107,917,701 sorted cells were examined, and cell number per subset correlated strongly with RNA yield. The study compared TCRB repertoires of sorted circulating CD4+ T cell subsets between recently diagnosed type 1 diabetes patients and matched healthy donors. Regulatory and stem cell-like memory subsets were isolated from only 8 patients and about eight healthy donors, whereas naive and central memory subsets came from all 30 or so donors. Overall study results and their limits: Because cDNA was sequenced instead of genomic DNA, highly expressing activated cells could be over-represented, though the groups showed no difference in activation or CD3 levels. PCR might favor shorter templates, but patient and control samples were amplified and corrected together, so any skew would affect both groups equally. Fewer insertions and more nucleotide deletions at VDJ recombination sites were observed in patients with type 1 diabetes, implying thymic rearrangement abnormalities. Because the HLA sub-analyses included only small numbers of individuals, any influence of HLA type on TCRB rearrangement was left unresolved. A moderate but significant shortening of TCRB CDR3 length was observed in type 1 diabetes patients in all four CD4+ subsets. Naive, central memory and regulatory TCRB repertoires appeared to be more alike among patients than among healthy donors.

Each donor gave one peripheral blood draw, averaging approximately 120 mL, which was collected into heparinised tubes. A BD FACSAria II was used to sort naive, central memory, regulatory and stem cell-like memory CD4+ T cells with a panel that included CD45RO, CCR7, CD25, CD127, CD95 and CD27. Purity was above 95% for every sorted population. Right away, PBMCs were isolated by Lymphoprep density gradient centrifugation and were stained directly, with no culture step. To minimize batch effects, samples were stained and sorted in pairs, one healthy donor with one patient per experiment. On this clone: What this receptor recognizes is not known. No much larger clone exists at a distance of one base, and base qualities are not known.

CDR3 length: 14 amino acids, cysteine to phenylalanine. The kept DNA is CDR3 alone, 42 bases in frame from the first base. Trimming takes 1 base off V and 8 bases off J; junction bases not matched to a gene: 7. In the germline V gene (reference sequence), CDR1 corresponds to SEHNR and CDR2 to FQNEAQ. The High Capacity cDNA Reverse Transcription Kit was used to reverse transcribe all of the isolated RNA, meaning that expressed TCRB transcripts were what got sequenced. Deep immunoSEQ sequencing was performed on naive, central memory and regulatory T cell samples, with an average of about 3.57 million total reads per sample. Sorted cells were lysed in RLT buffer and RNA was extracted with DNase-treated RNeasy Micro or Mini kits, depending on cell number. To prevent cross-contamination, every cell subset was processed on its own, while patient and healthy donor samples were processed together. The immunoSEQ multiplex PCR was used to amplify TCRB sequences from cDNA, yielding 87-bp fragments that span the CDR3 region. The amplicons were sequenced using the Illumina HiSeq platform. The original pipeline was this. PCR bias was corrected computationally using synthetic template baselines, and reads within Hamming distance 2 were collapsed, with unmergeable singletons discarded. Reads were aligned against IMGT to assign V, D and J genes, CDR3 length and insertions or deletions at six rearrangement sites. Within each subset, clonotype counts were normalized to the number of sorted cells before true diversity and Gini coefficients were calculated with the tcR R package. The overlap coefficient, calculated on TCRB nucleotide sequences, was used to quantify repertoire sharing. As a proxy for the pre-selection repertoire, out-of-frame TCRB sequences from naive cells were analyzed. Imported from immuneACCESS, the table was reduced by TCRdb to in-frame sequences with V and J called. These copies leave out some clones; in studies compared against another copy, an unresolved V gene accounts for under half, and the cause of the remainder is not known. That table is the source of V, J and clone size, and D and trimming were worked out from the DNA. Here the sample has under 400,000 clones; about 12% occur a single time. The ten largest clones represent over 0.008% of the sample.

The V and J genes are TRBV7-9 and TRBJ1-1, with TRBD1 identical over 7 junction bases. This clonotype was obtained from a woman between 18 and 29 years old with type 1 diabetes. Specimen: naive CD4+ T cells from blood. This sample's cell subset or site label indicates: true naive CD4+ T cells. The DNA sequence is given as TGTGCCAGCAGCTTAGAAGGGGGCGGTGGAGAAGCTTTCTTT. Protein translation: CASSLEGGGGEAFF.